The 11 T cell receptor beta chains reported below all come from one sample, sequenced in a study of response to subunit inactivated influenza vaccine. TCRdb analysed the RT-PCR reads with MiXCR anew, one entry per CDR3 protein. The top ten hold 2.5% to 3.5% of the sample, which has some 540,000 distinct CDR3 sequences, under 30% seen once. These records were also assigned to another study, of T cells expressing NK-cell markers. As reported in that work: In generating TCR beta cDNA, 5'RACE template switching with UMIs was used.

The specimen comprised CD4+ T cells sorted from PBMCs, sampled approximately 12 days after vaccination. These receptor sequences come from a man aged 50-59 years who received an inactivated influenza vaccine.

The CDR3 nucleotides are TGTGCCAGCTCACCACGGACGGAACCTAATTCACCCCTCCACTTT. Translating it yields CASSPRTEPNSPLHF. V gene TRBV18 combines with J gene TRBJ1-6; D is unresolved. Germline CDR1 KGHSH, CDR2 LQKENI. Trimming left V 1 base short and J 6 bases short, with 10 bases between. CDR3 length: 15 residues.

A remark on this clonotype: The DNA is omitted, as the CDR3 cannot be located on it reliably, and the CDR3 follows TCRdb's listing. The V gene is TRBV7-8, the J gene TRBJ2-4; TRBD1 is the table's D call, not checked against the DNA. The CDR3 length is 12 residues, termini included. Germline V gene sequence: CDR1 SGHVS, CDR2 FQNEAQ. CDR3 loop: CASSFAQGALYF.

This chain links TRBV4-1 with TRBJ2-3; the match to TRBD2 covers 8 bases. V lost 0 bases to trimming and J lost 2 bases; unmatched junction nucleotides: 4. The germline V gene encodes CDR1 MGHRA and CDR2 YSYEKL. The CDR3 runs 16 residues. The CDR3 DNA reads TGCGCCAGCAGCCAAGAAGCTAGCGGGTCCACAGATACGCAGTATTTT. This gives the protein CASSQEASGSTDTQYF.

CDR3 DNA sequence: TGTGCCAGCAGCCGAGAAAGCAGGGGACCCTACGAGCAGTACTTC. The encoded protein is CASSRESRGPYEQYF. The chain employs TRBV11-2 and TRBJ2-7, with D maybe TRBD1 (6 bases). The germline V gene has CDR1 SGHAT and CDR2 FQNNGV. CDR3 length: 15 amino acids. V was pared by 5 bases and J by 2 bases, with 16 bases between.

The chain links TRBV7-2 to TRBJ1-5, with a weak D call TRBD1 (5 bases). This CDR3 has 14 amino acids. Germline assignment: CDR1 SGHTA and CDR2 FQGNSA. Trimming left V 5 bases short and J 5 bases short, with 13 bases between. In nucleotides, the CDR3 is TGTGCCAGCAGCACCCGGCGGGACTATCAGCCCCAGCATTTT. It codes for CASSTRRDYQPQHF.

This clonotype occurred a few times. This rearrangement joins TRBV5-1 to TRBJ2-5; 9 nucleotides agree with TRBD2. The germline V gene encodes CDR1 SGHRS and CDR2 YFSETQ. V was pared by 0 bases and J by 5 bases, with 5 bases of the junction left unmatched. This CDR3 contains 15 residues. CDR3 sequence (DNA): TGCGCCAGCAGCTTGGATAGCGGGAGCGGGGAGACCCAGTACTTC. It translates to CASSLDSGSGETQYF.

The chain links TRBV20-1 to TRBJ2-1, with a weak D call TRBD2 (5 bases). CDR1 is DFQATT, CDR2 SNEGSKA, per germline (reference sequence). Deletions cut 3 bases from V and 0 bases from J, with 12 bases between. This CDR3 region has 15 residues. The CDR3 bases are TGCAGTGCTAGCCTGTCCCGGGGCTCCTACAATGAGCAGTTCTTC. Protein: CSASLSRGSYNEQFF.

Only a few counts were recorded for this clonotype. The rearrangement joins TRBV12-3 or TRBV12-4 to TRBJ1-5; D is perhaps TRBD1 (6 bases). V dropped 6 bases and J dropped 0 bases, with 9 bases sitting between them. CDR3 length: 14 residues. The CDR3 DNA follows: TGTGCCAGCAGCCGACAGGATAGCAATCAGCCCCAGCATTTT. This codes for CASSRQDSNQPQHF.

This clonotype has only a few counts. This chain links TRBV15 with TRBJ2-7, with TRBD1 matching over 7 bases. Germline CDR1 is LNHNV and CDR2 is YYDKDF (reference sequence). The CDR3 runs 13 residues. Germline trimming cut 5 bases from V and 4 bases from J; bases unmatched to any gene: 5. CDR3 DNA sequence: TGTGCCACCAGCGGCCGGACAGGATACGAGCAGTACTTC. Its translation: CATSGRTGYEQYF. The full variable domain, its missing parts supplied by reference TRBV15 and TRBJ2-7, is DAMVIQNPRYQVTQFGKPVTLSCSQTLNHNVMYWYQQKSSQAPKLLFHYYDKDFNNEADTPDNFQSRRPNTSFCFLDIRSPGLGDTAMYLCATSGRTGYEQYFGPGTRLTVT.

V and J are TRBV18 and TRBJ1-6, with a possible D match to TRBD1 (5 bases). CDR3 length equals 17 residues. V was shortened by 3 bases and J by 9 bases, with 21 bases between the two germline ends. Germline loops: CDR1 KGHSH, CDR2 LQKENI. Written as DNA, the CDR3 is TGTGCCAGCTCACCCTCTGGGGCTTGGGGTATTAGTTCACCCCTCCACTTT. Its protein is CASSPSGAWGISSPLHF.

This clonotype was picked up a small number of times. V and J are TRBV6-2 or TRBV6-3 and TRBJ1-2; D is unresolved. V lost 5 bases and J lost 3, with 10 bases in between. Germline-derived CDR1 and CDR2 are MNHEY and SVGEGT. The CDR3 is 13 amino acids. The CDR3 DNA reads TGTGCCAGCAGTGATGGACTGTACTATGGCTACACCTTC. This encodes CASSDGLYYGYTF.